This T cell receptor (beta chain) was sequenced for a study of T cell responses to AZD1222 COVID-19 vaccine. General study findings and limits: Unmutated variant regions are reportedly targeted by nearly half of spike-specific TCRs. Most donors were white British and more were female, and clonal diversity was possibly underestimated. Sampling that yielded the repertoires occurred only after the peak T cell response. Regions 160-218 and 743-854 held dominance among vaccine-associated CD4 TCRs, which spanned spike.

CDR1 MNHEY and CDR2 SVGAGI come from the germline V gene. V shed 2 bases and J shed 1 base, with 10 bases lying between them. The length of the CDR3 is 15 residues. The sample holds one count of this clone. The antigen is unknown. Sequencing was performed with immunoSEQ multiplex PCR; in TCRdb, only in-frame clones are kept and a portion is missing. Among 120,000 or so clones listed, around 93% were seen once. V is TRBV6-5 and J is TRBJ2-3, with D perhaps matching TRBD1 or TRBD2 (5 bases each). This TCR was recovered from an adult in good health. The sequencing here drew on peripheral blood, taken on day 0 of AZD1222 vaccination. The CDR3 protein is CASSYGGLGTDTQYF. The CDR3 coding sequence is TGTGCCAGCAGTTACGGGGGATTGGGCACAGATACGCAGTATTTT.